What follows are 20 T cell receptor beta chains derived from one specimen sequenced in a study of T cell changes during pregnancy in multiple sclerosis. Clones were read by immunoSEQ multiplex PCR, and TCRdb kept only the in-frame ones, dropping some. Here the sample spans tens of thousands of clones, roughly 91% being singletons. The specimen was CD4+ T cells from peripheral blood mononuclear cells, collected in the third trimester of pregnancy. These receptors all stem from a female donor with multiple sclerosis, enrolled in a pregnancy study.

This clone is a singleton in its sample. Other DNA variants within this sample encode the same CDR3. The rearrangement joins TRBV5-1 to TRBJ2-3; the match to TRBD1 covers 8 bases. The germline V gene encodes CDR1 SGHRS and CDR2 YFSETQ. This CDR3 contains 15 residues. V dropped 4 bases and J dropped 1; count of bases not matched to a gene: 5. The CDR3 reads CASSLRGLGTDTQYF. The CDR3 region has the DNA TGCGCCAGCAGCCTCAGGGGGCTTGGCACAGATACGCAGTATTTT.

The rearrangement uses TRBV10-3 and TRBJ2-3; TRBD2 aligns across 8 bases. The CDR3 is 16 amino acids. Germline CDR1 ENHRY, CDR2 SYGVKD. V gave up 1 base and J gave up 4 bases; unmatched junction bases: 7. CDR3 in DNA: TGTGCCATCAGTGAGTTGTCGGGAGGGCTCTCAGATACGCAGTATTTT. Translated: CAISELSGGLSDTQYF.

In DNA form, the CDR3 reads TGTGCCAGTAGTATGCCAGGGGGAACCTACAATGAGCAGTTCTTC. Translation: CASSMPGGTYNEQFF. The chain uses TRBV19 and TRBJ2-1; 7 nucleotides line up with TRBD1. Germline trimming cut 3 bases from V and 2 bases from J; bases unmatched to any gene: 4. Germline V gene sequence: CDR1 LNHDA, CDR2 SQIVND (reference sequence). This CDR3 spans 15 amino acids. The variable domain in full, with the rest retrieved from reference TRBV19 and TRBJ2-1, is DGGITQSPKYLFRKEGQNVTLSCEQNLNHDAMYWYRQDPGQGLRLIYYSQIVNDFQKGDIAEGYSVSREKKESFPLTVTSAQKNPTAFYLCASSMPGGTYNEQFFGPGTRLTVL.

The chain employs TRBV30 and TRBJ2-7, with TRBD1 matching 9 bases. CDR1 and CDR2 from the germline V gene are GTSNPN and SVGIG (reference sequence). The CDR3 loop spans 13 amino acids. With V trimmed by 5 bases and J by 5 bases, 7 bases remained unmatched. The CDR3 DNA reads TGTGCCTGGGGAACCGGGACAGGGAACGAGCAGTACTTC. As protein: CAWGTGTGNEQYF.

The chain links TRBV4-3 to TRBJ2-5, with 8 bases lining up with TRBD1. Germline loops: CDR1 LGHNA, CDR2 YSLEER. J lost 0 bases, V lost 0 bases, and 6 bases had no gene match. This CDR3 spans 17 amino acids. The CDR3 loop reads CASSQEGTGRYQETQYF. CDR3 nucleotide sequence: TGCGCCAGCAGCCAAGAGGGGACAGGCCGCTACCAAGAGACCCAGTACTTC.

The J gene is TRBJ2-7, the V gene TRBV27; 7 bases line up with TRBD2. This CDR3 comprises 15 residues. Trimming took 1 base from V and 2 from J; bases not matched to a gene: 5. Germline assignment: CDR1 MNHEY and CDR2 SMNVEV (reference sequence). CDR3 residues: CASSLFRGGAYEQYF. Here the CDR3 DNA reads TGTGCCAGCAGTTTATTCCGCGGGGGAGCCTACGAGCAGTACTTC.

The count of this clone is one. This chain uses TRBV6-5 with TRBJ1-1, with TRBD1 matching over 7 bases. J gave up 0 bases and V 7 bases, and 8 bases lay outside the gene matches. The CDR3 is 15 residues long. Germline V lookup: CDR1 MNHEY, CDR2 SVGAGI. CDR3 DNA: TGTGCCAGCAAATCGGGACAGATCATGAACACTGAAGCTTTCTTT. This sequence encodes CASKSGQIMNTEAFF.

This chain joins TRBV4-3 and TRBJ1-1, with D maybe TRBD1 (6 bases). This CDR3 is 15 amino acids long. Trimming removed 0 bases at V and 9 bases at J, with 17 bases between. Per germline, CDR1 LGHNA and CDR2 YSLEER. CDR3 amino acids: CASSQDGGAQAKAFF. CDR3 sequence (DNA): TGCGCCAGCAGCCAAGATGGGGGGGCTCAGGCTAAAGCTTTCTTT.

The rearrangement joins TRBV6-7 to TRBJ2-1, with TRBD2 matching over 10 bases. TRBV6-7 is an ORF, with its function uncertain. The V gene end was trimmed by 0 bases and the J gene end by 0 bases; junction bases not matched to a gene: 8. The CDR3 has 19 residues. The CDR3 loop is CASSYSRTSGVSSYNEQFF. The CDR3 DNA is TGTGCCAGCAGTTACTCGAGGACTAGCGGTGTGAGCTCCTACAATGAGCAGTTCTTC.

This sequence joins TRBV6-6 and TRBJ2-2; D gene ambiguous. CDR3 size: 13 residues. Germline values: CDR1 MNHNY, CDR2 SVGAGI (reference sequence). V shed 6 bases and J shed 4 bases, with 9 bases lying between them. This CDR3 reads CASSKSRTGELFF. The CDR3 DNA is TGTGCCAGCAGCAAGAGTCGCACCGGGGAGCTGTTTTTT.

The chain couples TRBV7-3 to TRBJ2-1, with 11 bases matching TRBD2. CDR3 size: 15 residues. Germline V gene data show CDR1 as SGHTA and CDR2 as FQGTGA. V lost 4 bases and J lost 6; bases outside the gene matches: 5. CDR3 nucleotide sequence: TGTGCCAGCAGCTCTCTAGCGGGAGGTAGCAATGAGCAGTTCTTC. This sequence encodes CASSSLAGGSNEQFF.

The DNA for the CDR3 is TGCAGTGCGGGGGGTAACACTGAAGCTTTCTTT. This codes for CSAGGNTEAFF. The chain uses TRBV20-1 and TRBJ1-1, with a tentative D call TRBD1 (5 bases). V was shortened by 6 bases and J by 2 bases, with 7 bases between the two germline ends. The CDR3 covers 11 residues. Germline V gene data show CDR1 as DFQATT and CDR2 as SNEGSKA (reference sequence).

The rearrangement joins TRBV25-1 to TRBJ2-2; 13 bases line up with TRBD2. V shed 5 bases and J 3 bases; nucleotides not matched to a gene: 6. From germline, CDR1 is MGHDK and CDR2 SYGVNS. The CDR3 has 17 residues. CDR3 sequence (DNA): TGTGCCAGCAGTCTACTAGCGGGAGGGAGGGACACCGGGGAGCTGTTTTTT. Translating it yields CASSLLAGGRDTGELFF.

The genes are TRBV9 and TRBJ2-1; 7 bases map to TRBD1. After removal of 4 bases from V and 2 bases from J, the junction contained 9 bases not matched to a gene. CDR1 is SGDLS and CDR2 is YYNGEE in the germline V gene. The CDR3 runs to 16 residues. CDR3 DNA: TGTGCCAGCAGCCGTCGAGGGGACAGAGCCTACAATGAGCAGTTCTTC. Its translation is CASSRRGDRAYNEQFF.

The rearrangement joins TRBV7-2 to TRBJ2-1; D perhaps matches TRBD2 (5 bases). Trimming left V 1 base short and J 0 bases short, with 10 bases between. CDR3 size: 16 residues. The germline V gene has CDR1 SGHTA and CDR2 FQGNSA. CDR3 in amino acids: CASSLVSGHSYNEQFF. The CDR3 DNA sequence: TGTGCCAGCAGCTTAGTAAGCGGCCACTCCTACAATGAGCAGTTCTTC.

CDR3 in amino acids: CASSKMRGGVQGLPGELFF. The CDR3 coding sequence is TGTGCCAGCAGCAAAATGAGGGGAGGGGTGCAGGGACTACCCGGGGAGCTGTTTTTT. This sequence joins TRBV21-1 and TRBJ2-2; the table's D gene call, TRBD2, was not cross checked with the DNA. TRBV21-1 is listed as a pseudogene. The CDR3 loop spans 19 amino acids.

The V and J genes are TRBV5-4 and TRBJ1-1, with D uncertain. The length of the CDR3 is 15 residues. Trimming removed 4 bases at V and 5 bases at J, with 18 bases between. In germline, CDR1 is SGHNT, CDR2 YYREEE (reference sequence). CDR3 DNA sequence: TGTGCCAGCAGCGTTAGACGTCCGGTCGGGACTGAAGCTTTCTTT. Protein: CASSVRRPVGTEAFF.

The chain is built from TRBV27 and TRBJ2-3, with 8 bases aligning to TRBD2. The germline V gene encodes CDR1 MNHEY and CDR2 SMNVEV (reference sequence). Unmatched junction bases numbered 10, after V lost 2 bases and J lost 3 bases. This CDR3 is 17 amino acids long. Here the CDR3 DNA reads TGTGCCAGCAGTTTAACCCCCCCCGGGAGGGGGACAGATACGCAGTATTTT. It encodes CASSLTPPGRGTDTQYF.

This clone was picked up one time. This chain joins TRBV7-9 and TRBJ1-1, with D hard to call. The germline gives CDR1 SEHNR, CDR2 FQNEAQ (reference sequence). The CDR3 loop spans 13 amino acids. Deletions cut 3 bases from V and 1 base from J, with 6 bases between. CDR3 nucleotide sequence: TGTGCCAGCAGCTTCACGGGGAACACTGAAGCTTTCTTT. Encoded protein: CASSFTGNTEAFF.

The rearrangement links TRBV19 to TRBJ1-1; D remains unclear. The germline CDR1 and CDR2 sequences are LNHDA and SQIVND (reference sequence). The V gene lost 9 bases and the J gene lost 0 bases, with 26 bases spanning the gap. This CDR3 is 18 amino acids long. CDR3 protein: CASSQLRPGNLMNTEAFF. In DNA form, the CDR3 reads TGTGCCAGCAGTCAACTCAGGCCAGGCAACCTCATGAACACTGAAGCTTTCTTT.